The next 24 T cell receptor beta chains were all read from a single sample in a study of shared clonotypes between healthy human individuals. Data came from immunoSEQ multiplex PCR; TCRdb stores just in-frame clones and leaves some out. The data contain roughly 500,000 clones, roughly 80% of them singletons. Input material: PBMCs. The receptors were gathered from a woman aged 40-49 years in good health. Some clones in this sample may be carry-over from other donors' samples.

This rearrangement joins TRBV6-6 to TRBJ1-1; D perhaps matches TRBD1 (5 bases). Trimming removed 6 bases from V and 1 base from J, with 15 bases in between. The germline gives CDR1 MNHNY, CDR2 SVGAGI (reference sequence). The CDR3 covers 15 residues. The CDR3 sequence: CASSSSRGWNTEAFF. Written as DNA, the CDR3 is TGTGCCAGCAGCTCATCTCGGGGCTGGAACACTGAAGCTTTCTTT.

The V and J genes are TRBV15 and TRBJ2-2, with D possibly TRBD2 on 6 matching bases. This CDR3 is 15 amino acids long. CDR1 LNHNV and CDR2 YYDKDF come from the germline V gene (reference sequence). Trimming took off 3 bases at V and 2 bases at J, with 10 bases between the two ends. CDR3 protein: CATSRTRDNTGELFF. For the CDR3, the DNA is TGTGCCACCAGCAGGACTAGAGATAACACCGGGGAGCTGTTTTTT.

This clone has more than one count but fewer than ten. The V gene is TRBV29-1, the J gene TRBJ2-5, with TRBD2 matching 7 bases. V trimming: 6 bases; J trimming: 4 bases; junction bases outside the gene matches: 14. The CDR3 runs to 15 residues. In germline, CDR1 is SQVTM, CDR2 ANQGSEA. The CDR3 here is CSVGLAGEPPETQYF. DNA for the CDR3: TGCAGCGTCGGCTTGGCGGGAGAGCCGCCAGAGACCCAGTACTTC.

The chain joins TRBV19 to TRBJ1-2, with TRBD1 identical over 9 bases. The CDR3 runs to 16 residues. Germline CDR1 LNHDA, CDR2 SQIVND (reference sequence). The ends lost 6 bases at V and 4 bases at J; junction bases unmatched: 12. Here the CDR3 reads CASSQTGTGLGYGYTF. Here the CDR3 DNA reads TGTGCCAGTAGCCAGACCGGGACAGGGTTGGGCTATGGCTACACCTTC.

As to this clone: Since the CDR3 does not end with the conserved phenylalanine or tryptophan, this likely comes from a read error. Because the CDR3's place on the DNA is in doubt, the DNA is left out and the CDR3 is given as listed by TCRdb. This CDR3 is CASPGTGGGRV. J is TRBJ1-2 and V is TRBV5-1; the D call TRBD1 from the table was never checked on the DNA. CDR1 is SGHRS and CDR2 is YFSETQ in the germline V gene. The CDR3 region is 11 residues in length, termini included.

V is TRBV4-3 and J is TRBJ2-3; 16 nucleotides line up with TRBD2. Per the germline V gene, CDR1 is LGHNA and CDR2 is YSLEER. The J segment lost 5 bases and the V segment lost 0 bases, leaving 8 bases of the junction unmatched. The CDR3 is 19 amino acids. The CDR3: CASSQDGTSGRAVGDTQYF. CDR3 bases: TGCGCCAGCAGCCAAGACGGGACTAGCGGGAGGGCCGTGGGAGATACGCAGTATTTT.

The chain uses TRBV5-4 and TRBJ1-2, with D possibly TRBD1 on 5 matching bases. The V and J ends lost 4 bases and 8 bases respectively, with 15 bases between them. Germline CDR1 is SGHNT and CDR2 is YYREEE (reference sequence). The CDR3 loop spans 13 amino acids. The CDR3 loop is CASSLGHTRGYTF. Here the CDR3 DNA reads TGTGCCAGCAGCCTAGGACACACGCGGGGCTACACCTTC.

This clone was observed once. The rearrangement uses TRBV6-5 and TRBJ2-2, with TRBD2 as a possible D gene (5 bases). This CDR3 spans 14 amino acids. In germline, CDR1 is MNHEY, CDR2 SVGAGI. V was trimmed by 7 bases and J by 3 bases, leaving 12 bases between them. In DNA, the CDR3 is TGTGCCAGCATGCTCAGGCGGGACACCGGGGAGCTGTTTTTT. This translates into CASMLRRDTGELFF.

This clone has just one count. V gene TRBV5-1 combines with J gene TRBJ2-3, with a weak D call TRBD2 (5 bases). Germline-derived CDR1 and CDR2 are SGHRS and YFSETQ. V was shortened by 4 bases and J by 4 bases, with 16 bases between the two germline ends. This CDR3 spans 15 amino acids. CDR3 coding DNA: TGCGCCAGCAGCCTCGAAGGGCTAGCCCCAGATACGCAGTATTTT. Its translation is CASSLEGLAPDTQYF.

The V and J genes are TRBV7-8 and TRBJ1-5; a weak D match, TRBD1 (6 bases). Per germline, CDR1 SGHVS and CDR2 FQNEAQ. CDR3 length: 18 amino acids. Trimming removed 4 bases from V and 1 base from J, with 20 bases in between. The CDR3 DNA reads TGTGCCAGCAGCTCGCGGGGGGGCGCGGACTCGAGCAATCAGCCCCAGCATTTT. It codes for CASSSRGGADSSNQPQHF.

The chain employs TRBV18 and TRBJ2-3; either TRBD1 or TRBD2 may supply D (5 bases each). CDR1 KGHSH and CDR2 LQKENI come from the germline V gene. V lost 2 bases and J lost 2, with 14 bases in between. CDR3 length: 16 residues. Here the CDR3 reads CASSPVAGSLTDTQYF. In nucleotides, the CDR3 is TGTGCCAGCTCACCAGTCGCAGGGAGCCTCACAGATACGCAGTATTTT.

The chain recombines TRBV30 with TRBJ1-3; D might be TRBD1 (5 bases). The CDR3 spans 14 residues. Germline values: CDR1 GTSNPN, CDR2 SVGIG (reference sequence). V dropped 3 bases and J dropped 2 bases, with 11 bases sitting between them. CDR3 sequence (DNA): TGTGCCTGGAGATCCGGGACCACTGGAAACACCATATATTTT. It specifies CAWRSGTTGNTIYF.

This chain links TRBV5-6 with TRBJ2-3, with D perhaps assigned TRBD1 or TRBD2 (5 bases each). CDR1 and CDR2 from the germline V gene are SGHDT and YYEEEE. V shed 2 bases and J shed 2 bases, with 15 bases lying between them. The CDR3 sequence is 16 residues long. The CDR3 reads CASSLWSGAFTDTQYF. CDR3 DNA sequence: TGTGCCAGCAGCTTATGGTCCGGGGCTTTCACAGATACGCAGTATTTT.

The chain recombines TRBV19 with TRBJ1-1; D possibly corresponds to TRBD1 (5 bases). CDR3 size: 14 residues. V lost 5 bases and J 0 bases, leaving 10 bases between the germline ends. Germline V gene lookup returns CDR1 LNHDA and CDR2 SQIVND (reference sequence). The chain's CDR3 is CASSLPGMNTEAFF. DNA of the CDR3: TGTGCCAGTAGTCTGCCAGGGATGAACACTGAAGCTTTCTTT.

This clone was observed a handful of times. This sequence joins TRBV6-4 and TRBJ1-5; TRBD1 aligns across 9 bases. The CDR3 is 16 amino acids. CDR1 is MRHNA and CDR2 is SNTAGT in the germline V gene. The V segment lost 2 bases and the J segment 3 bases; nucleotides outside the gene matches: 5. The CDR3 loop is CASSDGGQGYNQPQHF. The CDR3 coding sequence is TGTGCCAGCAGTGACGGGGGACAGGGATACAATCAGCCCCAGCATTTT.

For this clone: It differs at one base from a far larger clone, so likely a read error. The CDR3 protein is CASSLTGTSGTYERYF. DNA for the CDR3: TGTGCCAGCAGCCTCACCGGGACTAGCGGGACCTACGAGCGGTACTTC. V gene TRBV11-1 combines with J gene TRBJ2-7; 13 bases match TRBD2. Germline V gives CDR1 SGHAT, CDR2 FQDESV (reference sequence). The CDR3 consists of 16 residues.

The chain employs TRBV6-5 and TRBJ2-7, with 12 bases aligning to TRBD1. The CDR3 totals 14 residues. Looked up from germline, CDR1 is MNHEY and CDR2 is SVGAGI. J lost 6 bases, V lost 4 bases, and 4 bases had no gene match. The CDR3 DNA reads TGTGCCAGCAGTTGGGACAGGGGGCAGGGCGAGCAGTACTTC. Residues: CASSWDRGQGEQYF.

The genes are TRBV6-6 and TRBJ2-7; 10 nucleotides line up with TRBD2. The trim removed 5 bases at V and 5 bases at J, leaving 6 bases unmatched. Germline lookup yields CDR1 MNHNY and CDR2 SVGAGI (reference sequence). The CDR3 has 14 residues. In DNA, the CDR3 is TGTGCCAGCAGTGGATGGACTAGCGGCCACGAGCAGTACTTC. It codes for CASSGWTSGHEQYF.

The V gene is TRBV6-5, the J gene TRBJ2-5, with 7 bases aligning to TRBD1. Trimming removed 6 bases from V and 2 bases from J; junction bases left unmatched: 6. Germline V gives CDR1 MNHEY, CDR2 SVGAGI. The CDR3 covers 14 residues. The CDR3: CASRRQGSQETQYF. CDR3 bases: TGTGCCAGCAGAAGACAGGGCTCACAAGAGACCCAGTACTTC.

With respect to this clone: This sample includes further DNA sequences coding for the same CDR3. The V call is TRBV9, the J call TRBJ2-5; 16 positions agree with TRBD2. Trimming at V came to 3 bases and at J to 3 bases, leaving 2 bases not matched to a gene. The CDR3 is 16 residues long. CDR1 SGDLS and CDR2 YYNGEE come from the germline V gene. As DNA, the CDR3 is TGTGCCAGCAGCGCGGGGACTAGCGGGAGGGAAGAGACCCAGTACTTC. Amino acids: CASSAGTSGREETQYF.

J is TRBJ1-2 and V is TRBV5-1; D unclear. The germline CDR1 and CDR2 sequences are SGHRS and YFSETQ. Trimming stripped 4 bases from V and 1 base from J, with 11 bases between. This CDR3 is built from 14 residues. This CDR3 reads CASSPGERNYGYTF. The CDR3 DNA is TGCGCCAGCAGCCCCGGCGAGCGTAACTATGGCTACACCTTC.

The chain joins TRBV7-2 to TRBJ2-1; TRBD1 or TRBD2 may be the D gene (5 bases each). V shed 6 bases and J shed 8 bases, with 20 bases lying between them. Germline loops: CDR1 SGHTA, CDR2 FQGNSA. This CDR3 is built from 15 residues. This chain's CDR3 is CASSRFRVTGDEQFF. CDR3 nucleotide sequence: TGTGCCAGCAGTCGATTCAGGGTGACCGGGGATGAGCAGTTCTTC. Full variable domain (outside the CDR3, taken from reference TRBV7-2 and TRBJ2-1): GAGVSQSPSNKVTEKGKDVELRCDPISGHTALYWYRQSLGQGLEFLIYFQGNSAPDKSGLPSDRFSAERTGGSVSTLTIQRTQQEDSAVYLCASSRFRVTGDEQFFGPGTRLTVL.

This clone was observed a few times. Different DNA sequences within this sample yield the same CDR3. This chain uses TRBV4-1 with TRBJ1-5; D unclear. Germline values: CDR1 MGHRA, CDR2 YSYEKL. The CDR3 consists of 16 residues. V was clipped by 1 base and J by 0 bases, with 10 bases between them. The DNA for the CDR3 is TGCGCCAGCAGCCAAGGAACGGCAGATAGCAATCAGCCCCAGCATTTT. It is translated as CASSQGTADSNQPQHF.

This clone was recorded a few times. This chain joins TRBV7-2 and TRBJ1-1, with D unclear. The CDR3 runs 11 residues. V shed 5 bases and J shed 1 base, with 2 bases lying between them. Germline CDR1 SGHTA, CDR2 FQGNSA. CDR3: CASSKNTEAFF. DNA for the CDR3: TGTGCCAGCAGCAAGAACACTGAAGCTTTCTTT.